This TCR beta chain comes out of a study of post-analysis software for immune sequencing data. Study-wide background: Some patients lacked subtype; others had relapsing-remitting, secondary progressive or progressive-relapsing disease.

V was cut by 3 bases and J by 9 bases, with 12 bases left in between. There are 13 residues in the CDR3. Study results and limitations: Batch-mates among the samples co-clustered strongly by F measure. In patients, TRBV5-6, TRBV5-1 and TRBV20-1 belonged to five TRBV segments found more frequently than in controls. Compared against controls, patients with multiple sclerosis displayed significantly lower normalized Chao1 diversity.

This clonotype was seen only a few times. Antigen: not known. Researchers reported that TCR beta cDNA libraries carried unique molecular identifiers. TCRdb re-called the PCR reads through MiXCR, storing one row per CDR3 protein. The table lists roughly 570,000 distinct CDR3 sequences, approximately 34% of them singletons. The chain joins TRBV12-3 or TRBV12-4 to TRBJ2-1; D unclear. Material for sequencing was blood. This TCR derives from a girl aged 2 to 17 with multiple sclerosis. The CDR3 DNA reads as TGTGCCAGCAGTTTTGATCAGGAGTCTGAGCAGTTCTTC. This gives the protein CASSFDQESEQFF.